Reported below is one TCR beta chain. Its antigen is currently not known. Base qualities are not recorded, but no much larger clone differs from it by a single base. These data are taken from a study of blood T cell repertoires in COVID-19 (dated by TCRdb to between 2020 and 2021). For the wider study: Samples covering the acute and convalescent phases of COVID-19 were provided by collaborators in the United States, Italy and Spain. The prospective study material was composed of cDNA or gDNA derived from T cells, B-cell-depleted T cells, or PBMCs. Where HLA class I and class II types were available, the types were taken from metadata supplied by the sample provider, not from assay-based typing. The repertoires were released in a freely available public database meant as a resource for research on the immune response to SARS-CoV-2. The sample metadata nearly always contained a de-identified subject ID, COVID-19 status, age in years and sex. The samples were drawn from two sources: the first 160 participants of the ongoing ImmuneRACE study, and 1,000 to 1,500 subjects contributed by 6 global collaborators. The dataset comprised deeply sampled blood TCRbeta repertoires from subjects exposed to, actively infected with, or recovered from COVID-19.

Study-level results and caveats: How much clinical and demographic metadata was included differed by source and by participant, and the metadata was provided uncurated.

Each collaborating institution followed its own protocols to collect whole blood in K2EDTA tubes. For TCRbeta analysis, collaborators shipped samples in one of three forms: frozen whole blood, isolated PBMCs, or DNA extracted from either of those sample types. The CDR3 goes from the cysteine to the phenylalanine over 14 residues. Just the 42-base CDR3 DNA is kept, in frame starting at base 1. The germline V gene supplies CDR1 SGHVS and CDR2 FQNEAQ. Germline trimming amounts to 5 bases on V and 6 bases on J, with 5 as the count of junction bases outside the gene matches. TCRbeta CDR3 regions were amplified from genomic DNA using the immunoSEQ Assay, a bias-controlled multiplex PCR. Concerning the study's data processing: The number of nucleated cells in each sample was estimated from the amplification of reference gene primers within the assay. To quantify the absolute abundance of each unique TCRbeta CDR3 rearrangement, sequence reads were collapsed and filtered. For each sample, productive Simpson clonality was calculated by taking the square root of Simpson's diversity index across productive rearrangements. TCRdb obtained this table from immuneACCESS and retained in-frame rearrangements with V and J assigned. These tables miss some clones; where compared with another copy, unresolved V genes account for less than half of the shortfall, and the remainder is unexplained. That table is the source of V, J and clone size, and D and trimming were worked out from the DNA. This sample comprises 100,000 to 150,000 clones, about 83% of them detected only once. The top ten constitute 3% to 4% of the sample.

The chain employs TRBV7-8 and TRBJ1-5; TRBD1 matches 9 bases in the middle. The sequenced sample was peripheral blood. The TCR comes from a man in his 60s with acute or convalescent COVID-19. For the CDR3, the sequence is CASSLRQGGQPQHF. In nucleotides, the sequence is TGTGCCAGCAGCCTACGACAGGGGGGTCAGCCCCAGCATTTT.